The next 12 T cell receptor beta chains were all read from a single sample in a study of blood T cell repertoires in COVID-19 (dated by TCRdb to 2020 to 2022). Library generation was performed with the immunoSEQ multiplex PCR assay. Drawn from immuneACCESS, this table holds only the in-frame rearrangements with V and J called that TCRdb kept. Clones are partly lost; checked studies trace under half to an unresolved V gene and leave the rest unexplained. The sample contains about 480,000 clones, roughly 90% of them found a single time. About 2% of the sample rests with the top ten. The sequencing sample was made of PBMCs or T cells enriched from blood (not recorded which). The receptors derive from a woman in her 40s who had recovered from COVID-19.

The chain combines TRBV6-1 with TRBJ1-3; D is ambiguous. The CDR3 has 15 residues. The V gene lost 0 bases and the J gene lost 4 bases, with 10 bases spanning the gap. Germline CDR1 and CDR2: MNHNS and SASEGT. In nucleotides, the CDR3 is TGTGCCAGCAGTGAAGCCTCGGCGGTGGGAAACACCATATATTTT. It yields the protein CASSEASAVGNTIYF.

This clone was observed once. The chain uses TRBV29-1 and TRBJ1-3; no definite D call. Looked up from germline, CDR1 is SQVTM and CDR2 is ANQGSEA. This CDR3 contains 13 residues. The V and J ends lost 4 bases and 8 bases respectively, with 15 bases between them. The CDR3 sequence: CSVGVQTGDTIYF. The DNA of the CDR3 is TGCAGCGTTGGTGTTCAAACCGGGGACACCATATATTTT.

V usage is TRBV12-5 and J usage is TRBJ1-2; D is unclear. The CDR3 contains 14 residues. Germline lookup yields CDR1 LGHNT and CDR2 FRNRAP. Trimming took 11 bases from V and 0 from J, leaving 16 bases between them. CDR3 nucleotides: TGTGCTGCCATCCCTGAGGGTACTAACTATGGCTACACCTTC. Translated: CAAIPEGTNYGYTF.

The chain recombines TRBV11-3 with TRBJ1-3, with 10 nucleotides matching TRBD1. Germline V gene lookup returns CDR1 SGHNT and CDR2 YENEEA. With V trimmed by 5 bases and J by 3 bases, 7 bases remained unmatched. The CDR3 extends over 16 amino acids. The CDR3 DNA is TGTGCCAGCAGCGGCGGGGACAGGGGATATGGAAACACCATATATTTT. Translated, it gives CASSGGDRGYGNTIYF.

The V and J genes are TRBV11-3 and TRBJ2-3; TRBD2 might be the D (6 bases). V lost 7 bases, J lost 2 bases, and 10 bases lay in between. There are 13 residues in the CDR3. Germline values: CDR1 SGHNT, CDR2 YENEEA. Written as DNA, the CDR3 is TGTGCCAGCATGCGGGACTTCACAGATACGCAGTATTTT. It yields the protein CASMRDFTDTQYF. Complete variable domain (other parts from reference TRBV11-3 and TRBJ2-3): EAGVVQSPRYKIIEKKQPVAFWCNPISGHNTLYWYLQNLGQGPELLIRYENEEAVDDSQLPKDRFSAERLKGVDSTLKIQPAELGDSAVYLCASMRDFTDTQYFGPGTRLTVL.

The gene calls are TRBV29-1 and TRBJ2-1, with 11 positions matching TRBD2. Germline lookup yields CDR1 SQVTM and CDR2 ANQGSEA. CDR3 length equals 14 residues. Trimming at V came to 6 bases and at J to 4 bases, leaving 5 bases not matched to a gene. The chain's CDR3 is CSVAGTSGYNEQFF. The CDR3 DNA follows: TGCAGCGTGGCCGGGACTAGCGGTTACAATGAGCAGTTCTTC.

The chain has TRBV5-1 and TRBJ1-6; D uncertain. Germline V lookup: CDR1 SGHRS, CDR2 YFSETQ. V lost 4 bases and J lost 0, with 20 bases in between. The CDR3 is made up of 19 amino acids. The CDR3 nucleotides read TGCGCCAGCAGCGACGGCATAGCGAGGCTAAGCTCCTATAATTCACCCCTCCACTTT. Translation: CASSDGIARLSSYNSPLHF.

CDR3 sequence reads: CATSLPRGGAGTDTQYF. The CDR3, as DNA: TGTGCCACCAGCCTCCCTAGGGGGGGCGCCGGCACAGATACGCAGTATTTT. V usage is TRBV15 and J usage is TRBJ2-3; TRBD2 is a possible D gene (7 bases). The CDR3 runs 17 residues. Trimming pared 5 bases from V and 1 base from J, leaving 19 bases between. Germline values: CDR1 LNHNV, CDR2 YYDKDF (reference sequence).

The chain has TRBV5-1 and TRBJ2-7; 7 bases line up with TRBD1. Germline CDR1 is SGHRS and CDR2 is YFSETQ. The length of the CDR3 is 14 residues. Losses at the gene ends were 0 bases for V and 5 bases for J; bases not matched to a gene: 5. The CDR3 DNA reads as TGCGCCAGCAGCTTGGATGGCCAGGGGGACGAGCAGTACTTC. Amino acid sequence: CASSLDGQGDEQYF. Complete variable domain (other parts from reference TRBV5-1 and TRBJ2-7): KAGVTQTPRYLIKTRGQQVTLSCSPISGHRSVSWYQQTPGQGLQFLFEYFSETQRNKGNFPGRFSGRQFSNSRSEMNVSTLELGDSALYLCASSLDGQGDEQYFGPGTRLTVT.

Points on this clone: At the DNA level, this CDR3 is encoded by other sequences in the same sample as well. The chain couples TRBV19 to TRBJ1-1; D is unresolved. Germline V gene lookup returns CDR1 LNHDA and CDR2 SQIVND (reference sequence). The CDR3 totals 14 residues. Trimming removed 1 base from V and 1 base from J, with 7 bases in between. In DNA form, the CDR3 reads TGTGCCAGTAGTATAGCCCCGGGGAACACTGAAGCTTTCTTT. This translates into CASSIAPGNTEAFF. Full variable domain (remainder filled in from reference TRBV19 and TRBJ1-1): DGGITQSPKYLFRKEGQNVTLSCEQNLNHDAMYWYRQDPGQGLRLIYYSQIVNDFQKGDIAEGYSVSREKKESFPLTVTSAQKNPTAFYLCASSIAPGNTEAFFGQGTRLTVV.

The chain combines TRBV5-6 with TRBJ1-1; tentatively, D is TRBD1 (6 bases). Trimming took 3 bases from V and 1 from J, leaving 16 bases between them. Germline values: CDR1 SGHDT, CDR2 YYEEEE. CDR3 length equals 16 residues. Here the CDR3 DNA reads TGTGCCAGCAGCTCCAGGGGCCCAAGGAAGAACACTGAAGCTTTCTTT. This codes for CASSSRGPRKNTEAFF.

CDR3 residues: CASSVTQGGTEAFF. CDR3 bases: TGCGCCAGCAGCGTAACACAGGGGGGAACTGAAGCTTTCTTT. The J gene is TRBJ1-1, the V gene TRBV4-1; 8 bases align to TRBD1. CDR1 is MGHRA, CDR2 YSYEKL, per germline. CDR3 size: 14 residues. J was trimmed by 5 bases and V by 5 bases; bases with no gene match: 7.